The present TCR beta chain was sequenced within a study of vaccination effects on CD4 cells after COVID-19. The protocol was immunoSEQ multiplex PCR, while the TCRdb copy is restricted to in-frame clones and leaves out a portion. Among some 36,000 clones listed, about 70% were seen once. J lost 0 bases, V lost 0 bases, and 13 bases had no gene match. CDR1 is SGHAT and CDR2 is FQNNGV in the germline V gene. The length of the CDR3 is 19 residues. In regard to this clone: The target antigen is unknown.

Researchers isolated CD4+ T cells once about 11 days of culture had elapsed. The chain joins TRBV11-2 to TRBJ2-5; 7 bases are a match to TRBD2. The sequence was collected from a human donor who received a COVID-19 vaccine. The source material was CD4+ T cells from PBMCs cultured without peptide, sampled before COVID-19 vaccination. CDR3 in DNA: TGTGCCAGCAGCTTAGATACCGACTCGGGTCTAGCGGACCAAGAGACCCAGTACTTC. Protein sequence: CASSLDTDSGLADQETQYF.